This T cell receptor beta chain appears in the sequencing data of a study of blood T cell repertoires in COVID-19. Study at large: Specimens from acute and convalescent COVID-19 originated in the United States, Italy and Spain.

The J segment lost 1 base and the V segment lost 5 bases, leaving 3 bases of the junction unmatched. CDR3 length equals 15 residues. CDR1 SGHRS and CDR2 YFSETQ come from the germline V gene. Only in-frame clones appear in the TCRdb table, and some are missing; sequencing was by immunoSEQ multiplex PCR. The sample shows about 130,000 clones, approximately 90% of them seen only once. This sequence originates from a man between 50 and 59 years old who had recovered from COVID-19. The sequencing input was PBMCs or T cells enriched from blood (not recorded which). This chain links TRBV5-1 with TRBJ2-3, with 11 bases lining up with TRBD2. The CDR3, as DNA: TGCGCCAGCAGTTCGGGACTAGCGGGCACAGATACGCAGTATTTT. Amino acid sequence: CASSSGLAGTDTQYF.